This TCR beta chain was retrieved from a study of blood T cell repertoires in COVID-19. About the research overall: PBMCs, B-cell-depleted T cells, or T cells were the source of the cDNA or gDNA that made up the material.

Patients at the Seattle site were enrolled during active infection and followed longitudinally. This clone was observed once. As handled by the study authors: Nucleated cell number was recorded as an estimate derived from reference gene primer amplification. TCRdb's copy holds only in-frame clones and misses some; the assay was immunoSEQ multiplex PCR. V and J calls and clone size are copied from that table; D and trimming were computed from the DNA. The sample contains 200,000 to 250,000 clones, approximately 80% of which appear only once. Germline CDR1 reads SGHTA; CDR2 reads FQGNSA. The CDR3 runs 14 residues. The V end lost 5 bases, the J end lost 0 bases, and 8 bases lay between the germline ends.

The chain recombines TRBV7-2 with TRBJ1-3, with D tentatively TRBD1 (6 bases). The source material was peripheral blood. This clonotype originated in a woman aged 80 or over with COVID-19, enrolled during active disease. The CDR3 loop is CASSTQGSGNTIYF. The CDR3 coding sequence is TGTGCCAGCAGCACACAGGGCTCTGGAAACACCATATATTTT.